What follows describes a single T cell receptor (beta chain). Trimming took 6 bases from V and 9 from J, leaving 9 bases between them. There are 11 residues in the CDR3. Germline values: CDR1 SGHDN, CDR2 FVKESK. The repertoire was sequenced with immunoSEQ multiplex PCR; TCRdb's copy has only in-frame clones and lacks some. Of around 70,000 clones in the sample, 80% to 95% were seen once. These data come from a study of T cell changes during pregnancy in multiple sclerosis. The V gene is TRBV14, the J gene TRBJ2-1; D not certain. The TCR comes from a female donor with multiple sclerosis, enrolled in a pregnancy study. This specimen consisted of peripheral blood, obtained before pregnancy. Here the CDR3 DNA reads TGTGCCAGCAGGCAGTTCACTGAGCAGTTCTTC. Its protein is CASRQFTEQFF.